This is a list of T cell receptor beta chains from one sample in a study of graft-versus-host responses after intestinal transplantation. No antigen is known for these receptors. Profiled with immunoSEQ multiplex PCR; TCRdb holds only in-frame clones, not every one. The data show more than 95,000 clones, 92% seen once. The sample here was unstimulated CD4+ T cells sorted from spleen or lymph node cells, taken before intestinal transplant. The receptor set was obtained from a human donor who received an intestinal transplant. The CDR3 runs from the conserved cysteine through the conserved F or W. The order of the fields is J gene, V gene, D gene, clone size, CDR3 DNA, CDR3 protein. The D gene is left open where the match is weak. Size is stated for part of the rows, as once, few or many counts, or as a class when the clone is expanded.

>TRBJ2-7|TRBV2|.|once
TGTGCCAGCAGTGAAGGCGGGGGCGCGGCCTACGAGCAGTACTTC
CASSEGGGAAYEQYF
>TRBJ1-2|TRBV25-1|.|.
TGTGCCAGCAGTATCGGGTCAGGGGACGACCACTATGGCTACACCTTC
CASSIGSGDDHYGYTF
>TRBJ2-7|TRBV5-1|TRBD2|.
TGCGCCAGCAGCTTGGGACTAGCGGGGGGATCCTACGAGCAGTACTTC
CASSLGLAGGSYEQYF
>TRBJ2-7|TRBV5-1|.|.
TGCGCCAGCAGCTTGGGGGCGAGGGCGGCCGAGCAGTACTTC
CASSLGARAAEQYF
>TRBJ2-1|TRBV25-1|.|.
TGTGCCAGCAGTGAATATCTCAGCTTAGCTGAGCAGTTCTTC
CASSEYLSLAEQFF
>TRBJ1-3|TRBV14|.|.
TGTGCCAGCAGCCCGGTCCTAAGGGGGAACACCATATATTTT
CASSPVLRGNTIYF
>TRBJ2-2|TRBV4-2|.|.
TGTGCCAGCAGTCCAAATAGCGACACCGGGGAGCTGTTTTTT
CASSPNSDTGELFF
>TRBJ2-7|TRBV2|.|.
TGTGCCAGCAGGGGGAGATTACAGACCTACGAGCAGTACTTC
CASRGRLQTYEQYF
>TRBJ2-2|TRBV7-9|TRBD1|.
TGTGCCAGCAGCCTGGACAGGGGGCATATGAAGACCGGGGAGCTGTTTTTT
CASSLDRGHMKTGELFF
>TRBJ2-1|TRBV18|TRBD1|.
TGTGCCAGCTCACCCGGGGCAGGGGGCAATGAGCAGTTCTTC
CASSPGAGGNEQFF
>TRBJ2-1|TRBV27|TRBD2|.
TGTGCCAGCAGTTTATCTCGCGTTCGGAGCGGGGTTGGTCCAAACTACAATGAGCAGTTCTTC
CASSLSRVRSGVGPNYNEQFF
>TRBJ1-2|TRBV11-2|.|.
TGTGCCAGCAGCTTAGTAGCGCGGGGACGGGGTGGCTACACCTTC
CASSLVARGRGGYTF
>TRBJ2-4|TRBV6-1|.|.
TGTGCCAGCAGTGACCCCTGGCAGGGATCAAACATTCAGTACTTC
CASSDPWQGSNIQYF
>TRBJ2-7|TRBV7-3|TRBD2|.
TGTGCCAGCAGCTTTAGCGGGGGGGTATTATACGAGCAGTACTTC
CASSFSGGVLYEQYF
>TRBJ2-1|TRBV5-1|TRBD2|.
TGCGCCAGCAGCTTGTTCACTAGCGGGATCGCCTACAATGAGCAGTTCTTC
CASSLFTSGIAYNEQFF
>TRBJ2-7|TRBV11-3|.|.
TGTGCCAGCAGCTTAGGAGCGTCGCCCTCCTACGAGCAGTACTTC
CASSLGASPSYEQYF
>TRBJ2-5|TRBV7-3|TRBD1|.
TGTGCCAGCAGCCACGGGACAGGGGGTCAAGAGACCCAGTACTTC
CASSHGTGGQETQYF
>TRBJ1-1|TRBV7-9|.|.
TGTGCCAGCAGCTTTTCGGTCCGATCGAACACTGAAGCTTTCTTT
CASSFSVRSNTEAFF
>TRBJ2-1|TRBV10-3|TRBD2|.
TGTGCCATCAGTGAACTGGGACTACAAGGCAATGAGCAGTTCTTC
CAISELGLQGNEQFF
>TRBJ1-1|TRBV2|TRBD1|.
TGTGCCAGCAGCGACAGGGGATGGAACACTGAAGCTTTCTTT
CASSDRGWNTEAFF
>TRBJ2-7|TRBV30|.|.
TGTGCCTGGAACCGGGGGGCCCCCTACGAGCAGTACTTC
CAWNRGAPYEQYF
>TRBJ2-3|TRBV13|TRBD2|.
TGTGCCAGCAGCACCGGGAGGCGAGATACGCAGTATTTT
CASSTGRRDTQYF
>TRBJ2-3|TRBV5-1|.|.
TGCGCCAGCAGTCGCGACAGAGCCACAGATACGCAGTATTTT
CASSRDRATDTQYF
>TRBJ2-7|TRBV28|.|.
TGTGCCAGCACCCAGGGGGGTAACGAGCAGTACTTC
CASTQGGNEQYF
>TRBJ2-7|TRBV6-1|TRBD1|.
TGTGCCAGCAGTAGAAGGACAGGCTCCTACGAGCAGTACTTC
CASSRRTGSYEQYF
>TRBJ2-1|TRBV27|TRBD1|.
TGTGCCAGCACATCGTTACAGGGGAGCTCCTACAATGAGCAGTTCTTC
CASTSLQGSSYNEQFF
>TRBJ1-6|TRBV27|TRBD1|once
TGTGCCAGCACCAAGCTTAAAGGGACAGTTTATTCTTTGAGGAATTCACCCCTCCACTTT
CASTKLKGTVYSLRNSPLHF
>TRBJ1-5|TRBV5-5|.|.
TGTGCCAGCAGCTTAGTTTCGTTGACTTTCGGCAGCAATCAGCCCCAGCATTTT
CASSLVSLTFGSNQPQHF
>TRBJ1-1|TRBV7-9|TRBD1|.
TGTGCCAGCAGCTTAGAAGGACAGGGGGCAAGGGCTTTCTTT
CASSLEGQGARAFF
>TRBJ2-7|TRBV2|.|.
TGTGCCAGCAGCCTTTACTACGAGCAGTACTTC
CASSLYYEQYF
>TRBJ1-4|TRBV19|.|.
TGTGCCAGTAAAACGGGAAACAGGGATAATGAAAAACTGTTTTTT
CASKTGNRDNEKLFF
>TRBJ2-3|TRBV6-1|.|.
TGTGCCTCCCCGGGACAATACACAGATACGCAGTATTTT
CASPGQYTDTQYF
>TRBJ2-7|TRBV5-1|TRBD2|.
TGCGCCAGCAGCCCTCGAGGAAGCGGGAGCTACGAGCAGTACTTC
CASSPRGSGSYEQYF
>TRBJ2-7|TRBV6-5|.|.
TGTGCCAGCAGGCCCTCAGGTCCCACCTACGAGCAGTACTTC
CASRPSGPTYEQYF
>TRBJ2-3|TRBV30|.|.
TGTGCCTGGAGGGCGGGCTCCGGGTTCACAGATACGCAGTATTTT
CAWRAGSGFTDTQYF
>TRBJ1-5|TRBV7-2|.|once
TGTGCCAGCAGCTTTCATCCGGGTGGCAATCAGCCCCAGCATTTT
CASSFHPGGNQPQHF
>TRBJ2-1|TRBV2|TRBD2|.
TGTGCCAGCGGGAAAGTCGGACTAGCGGGAGTCAAGAATGAGCAGTTCTTC
CASGKVGLAGVKNEQFF
>TRBJ1-1|TRBV21-1|.|.
TGTGCCAGCAGCCACCCAAGGGGGCAGGGGAATCGGGCTTTCTTT
CASSHPRGQGNRAFF
>TRBJ2-1|TRBV2|.|.
TGTGCCAGCAGTACACGTACGCAGCAGTTCTTC
CASSTRTQQFF
>TRBJ2-2|TRBV6-5|.|.
TGTGCCAGCCGTCTGTGGTCCCATAGCCCCGGGGAGCTGTTTTTT
CASRLWSHSPGELFF
>TRBJ1-3|TRBV7-6|TRBD1|.
TGTGCCAGCAGCCCCCGACAGGGAGCGGGAAACACCATATATTTT
CASSPRQGAGNTIYF
>TRBJ2-5|TRBV6-1|.|.
TGTGCCAGCTCCCGGGACACCCCGTACCAAGAGACCCAGTACTTC
CASSRDTPYQETQYF
>TRBJ2-7|TRBV5-5|.|.
TGTGCCAGCAGAGACATATTATACTCCTACGAGCAGTACTTC
CASRDILYSYEQYF
>TRBJ2-3|TRBV10-3|TRBD2|.
TGTGCCATCAGTGTGTCTAGCGGGAGGGCCCGGACAGATACGCAGTATTTT
CAISVSSGRARTDTQYF
>TRBJ1-2|TRBV9|.|.
TGTGCCAGCAGCGATGCAGGAAGGGGTGGCTATGGCTACACCTTC
CASSDAGRGGYGYTF
>TRBJ2-7|TRBV7-2|.|.
TGTGCCAGCAGCTTAGGCGGGACGAACCCCTACGAGCAGTACTTC
CASSLGGTNPYEQYF
>TRBJ2-1|TRBV2|.|.
TGTGCCAGCAGTGTACTAGGACGTGAGCAGTTCTTC
CASSVLGREQFF
>TRBJ1-4|TRBV27|TRBD1|.
TGTGCCAGCAGTCTCACCAGGGGGCGCGGGGAAAAACTGTTTTTT
CASSLTRGRGEKLFF
>TRBJ1-2|TRBV29-1|.|.
TGCAGAGTTGGGGGGCTCACTAACTATGGCTACACCTTC
CRVGGLTNYGYTF